This entry is about one T cell receptor beta chain. The antigen remains unidentified. A multiplex PCR was run with 60 Vbeta primers and 13 Jbeta primers. The protocol was immunoSEQ multiplex PCR, while the TCRdb copy is restricted to in-frame clones and leaves out a portion. This table has some 130,000 clones, about 70% appearing once. This record belongs to a study of cytomegalovirus exposure and HLA in healthy donors. In the study overall: One earlier analysis, a look at 180 million or so T cells, found approximately 120 million unique TCR beta sequences.

Whole-study results and caveats: Among immune exposure information, only CMV serostatus was available.

Germline CDR1 is MNHEY and CDR2 is SVGAGI. This CDR3 region has 13 residues. Unmatched junction bases numbered 2, after V lost 2 bases and J lost 9 bases. Sequenced input: PBMCs. This TCR derives from a male donor in good health and CMV-seronegative. The V gene is TRBV6-5, the J gene TRBJ2-1; 9 positions agree with TRBD2. The CDR3 nucleotides read TGTGCCAGCAGTTACCTGACTAGCGGTGAGCAGTTCTTC. Residues: CASSYLTSGEQFF.